The 14 T cell receptor beta chains listed next were all sequenced from one sample in a study of blood T cell repertoires in COVID-19. Method: immunoSEQ multiplex PCR; TCRdb's copy keeps in-frame clones and lacks some. The sample includes around 260,000 clones, around 87% of them seen just once. Sequencing was done on a sample of peripheral blood. The origin of the receptors is a woman aged 55-69 years with COVID-19, enrolled during active disease.

The rearrangement uses TRBV19 and TRBJ1-1; D is unclear. The germline CDR1 and CDR2 sequences are LNHDA and SQIVND (reference sequence). The CDR3 covers 12 residues. The V gene lost 10 bases and the J gene lost 1 base, with 10 bases spanning the gap. The DNA for the CDR3 is TGTGCCACCTGGGAGGGGAACACTGAAGCTTTCTTT. Its protein is CATWEGNTEAFF. The full variable domain, completed using reference TRBV19 and TRBJ1-1, is DGGITQSPKYLFRKEGQNVTLSCEQNLNHDAMYWYRQDPGQGLRLIYYSQIVNDFQKGDIAEGYSVSREKKESFPLTVTSAQKNPTAFYLCATWEGNTEAFFGQGTRLTVV.

The chain combines TRBV2 with TRBJ2-2; D unclear. CDR1 and CDR2 (germline): SNHLY, FYNNEI. This CDR3 spans 15 amino acids. Trimming removed 4 bases at V and 1 base at J, with 10 bases between. The CDR3 nucleotides read TGTGCCAGCAGTGTTTCTTACAGGAACACCGGGGAGCTGTTTTTT. It specifies CASSVSYRNTGELFF.

The V and J genes are TRBV6-2 or TRBV6-3 and TRBJ1-4; D gene uncertain. CDR3 length equals 15 residues. The germline V gene encodes CDR1 MNHEY and CDR2 SVGEGT. Trimming took off 0 bases at V and 2 bases at J, with 7 bases between the two ends. In nucleotides, the CDR3 is TGTGCCAGCAGTTACTCGACGGGGACTAATGAAAAACTGTTTTTT. It yields the protein CASSYSTGTNEKLFF.

V is TRBV6-4 and J is TRBJ2-1; D not certain. Trimming removed 3 bases at V and 6 bases at J, with 9 bases between. CDR1 is MRHNA, CDR2 SNTAGT, per germline. The CDR3 loop spans 13 amino acids. This CDR3 is CASSEVNSNEQFF. The DNA for the CDR3 is TGTGCCAGCAGTGAGGTCAATAGCAATGAGCAGTTCTTC.

The gene calls are TRBV28 and TRBJ2-6; maybe TRBD2 (6 bases). Trimming left V 3 bases short and J 0 bases short, with 9 bases between. The CDR3 is 16 residues long. CDR1 MDHEN and CDR2 SYDVKM come from the germline V gene. As DNA, the CDR3 is TGTGCCAGCAGTTTTGGGGGGTACTCTGGGGCCAACGTCCTGACTTTC. Translated: CASSFGGYSGANVLTF.

The rearrangement joins TRBV28 to TRBJ1-2; TRBD1 matches at 10 bases. The CDR3 length is 14 residues. With 8 bases clipped from V and 7 bases from J, the junction kept 10 bases outside the gene matches. The V gene's germline CDR1 is MDHEN and CDR2 SYDVKM. The CDR3, as DNA: TGTGCCAGCGGAAACCCGGGGACAGGGGTTGGCTACACCTTC. As protein: CASGNPGTGVGYTF.

The V gene is TRBV7-9, the J gene TRBJ2-2; 10 bases agree with TRBD1. The CDR3 runs 15 residues. V shed 1 base and J 6 bases; nucleotides not matched to a gene: 2. CDR1 is SEHNR, CDR2 FQNEAQ, per germline (reference sequence). The CDR3 DNA reads as TGTGCCAGCAGCTTAGGGACAGGGGGAGCCGGGGAGCTGTTTTTT. Translated: CASSLGTGGAGELFF.

This clone was observed a handful of times. The rearrangement joins TRBV10-3 to TRBJ1-1; 10 bases align to TRBD1. There are 17 residues in the CDR3. The junction had 11 bases not matched to a gene; V was cut back by 6 bases and J by 1 base. CDR1 is ENHRY and CDR2 is SYGVKD in the germline V gene. CDR3 loop: CAIRKTGGSGSNTEAFF. In DNA, the CDR3 is TGTGCCATCAGGAAGACAGGGGGCTCGGGGTCGAACACTGAAGCTTTCTTT.

V is TRBV18 and J is TRBJ1-5; D gene uncertain. The V end lost 5 bases, the J end lost 2 bases, and 13 bases lay between the germline ends. The CDR3 is 15 amino acids. In germline, CDR1 is KGHSH, CDR2 LQKENI. CDR3 coding DNA: TGTGCCAGCTCAGACGACCTAGGTGGCAATCAGCCCCAGCATTTT. It is translated as CASSDDLGGNQPQHF.

The chain uses TRBV5-1 and TRBJ1-4; 7 bases align to TRBD1. The CDR3 totals 15 residues. The germline V gene encodes CDR1 SGHRS and CDR2 YFSETQ. J was trimmed by 6 bases and V by 0 bases; bases with no gene match: 5. CDR3 sequence (DNA): TGCGCCAGCAGCTTGGAACAGGGGCGTTATGAAAAACTGTTTTTT. Amino acids: CASSLEQGRYEKLFF.

The chain combines TRBV5-1 with TRBJ2-5, with 9 bases lining up with TRBD1. V gave up 1 base and J gave up 1 base; unmatched junction bases: 5. Germline V gives CDR1 SGHRS, CDR2 YFSETQ. The CDR3 is made up of 16 amino acids. In nucleotides, the CDR3 is TGCGCCAGCAGCTTGCCCGGGACAGGGAGCCAAGAGACCCAGTACTTC. Its translation: CASSLPGTGSQETQYF.

The rearrangement links TRBV11-2 to TRBJ1-1; D possibly corresponds to TRBD1 (6 bases). This CDR3 is 11 amino acids long. With 1 base removed from V and 10 bases from J, the gap between germline ends came to 7 bases. Germline loops: CDR1 SGHAT, CDR2 FQNNGV. The CDR3 coding sequence is TGTGCCAGCAGCTTAGCAGGGGTAGCTTTCTTT. It translates to CASSLAGVAFF.

The rearrangement joins TRBV6-5 to TRBJ1-2, with D possibly TRBD1 on 5 matching bases. Germline V gene lookup returns CDR1 MNHEY and CDR2 SVGAGI. This CDR3 contains 11 residues. Trimming removed 5 bases from V and 8 bases from J, with 9 bases in between. Here the CDR3 reads CASSQGGGYTF. For the CDR3, the DNA is TGTGCCAGCAGTCAGGGTGGCGGCTACACCTTC.

The table lists this clone with a count of one. This sequence joins TRBV4-2 and TRBJ2-1; TRBD2 aligns across 10 bases. V lost 1 base to trimming and J lost 1 base; unmatched junction nucleotides: 7. Germline V CDR1 and CDR2: LGHNA, YNFKEQ. The CDR3 length is 18 residues. The CDR3 loop reads CASSQVLAGIRSYNEQFF. The CDR3 nucleotides are TGTGCCAGCAGCCAAGTACTAGCGGGAATCAGGTCCTACAATGAGCAGTTCTTC.